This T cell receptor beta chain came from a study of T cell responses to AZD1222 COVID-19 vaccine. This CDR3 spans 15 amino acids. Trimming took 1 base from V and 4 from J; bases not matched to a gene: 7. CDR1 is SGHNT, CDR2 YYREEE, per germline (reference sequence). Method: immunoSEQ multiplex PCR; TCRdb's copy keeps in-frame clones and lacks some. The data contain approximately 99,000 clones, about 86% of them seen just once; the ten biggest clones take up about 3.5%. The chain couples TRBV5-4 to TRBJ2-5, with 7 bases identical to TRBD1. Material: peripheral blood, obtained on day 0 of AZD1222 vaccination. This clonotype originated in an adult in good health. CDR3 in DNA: TGTGCCAGCAGCTTGAAGGGGGCGCTACGAGAGACCCAGTACTTC. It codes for CASSLKGALRETQYF.